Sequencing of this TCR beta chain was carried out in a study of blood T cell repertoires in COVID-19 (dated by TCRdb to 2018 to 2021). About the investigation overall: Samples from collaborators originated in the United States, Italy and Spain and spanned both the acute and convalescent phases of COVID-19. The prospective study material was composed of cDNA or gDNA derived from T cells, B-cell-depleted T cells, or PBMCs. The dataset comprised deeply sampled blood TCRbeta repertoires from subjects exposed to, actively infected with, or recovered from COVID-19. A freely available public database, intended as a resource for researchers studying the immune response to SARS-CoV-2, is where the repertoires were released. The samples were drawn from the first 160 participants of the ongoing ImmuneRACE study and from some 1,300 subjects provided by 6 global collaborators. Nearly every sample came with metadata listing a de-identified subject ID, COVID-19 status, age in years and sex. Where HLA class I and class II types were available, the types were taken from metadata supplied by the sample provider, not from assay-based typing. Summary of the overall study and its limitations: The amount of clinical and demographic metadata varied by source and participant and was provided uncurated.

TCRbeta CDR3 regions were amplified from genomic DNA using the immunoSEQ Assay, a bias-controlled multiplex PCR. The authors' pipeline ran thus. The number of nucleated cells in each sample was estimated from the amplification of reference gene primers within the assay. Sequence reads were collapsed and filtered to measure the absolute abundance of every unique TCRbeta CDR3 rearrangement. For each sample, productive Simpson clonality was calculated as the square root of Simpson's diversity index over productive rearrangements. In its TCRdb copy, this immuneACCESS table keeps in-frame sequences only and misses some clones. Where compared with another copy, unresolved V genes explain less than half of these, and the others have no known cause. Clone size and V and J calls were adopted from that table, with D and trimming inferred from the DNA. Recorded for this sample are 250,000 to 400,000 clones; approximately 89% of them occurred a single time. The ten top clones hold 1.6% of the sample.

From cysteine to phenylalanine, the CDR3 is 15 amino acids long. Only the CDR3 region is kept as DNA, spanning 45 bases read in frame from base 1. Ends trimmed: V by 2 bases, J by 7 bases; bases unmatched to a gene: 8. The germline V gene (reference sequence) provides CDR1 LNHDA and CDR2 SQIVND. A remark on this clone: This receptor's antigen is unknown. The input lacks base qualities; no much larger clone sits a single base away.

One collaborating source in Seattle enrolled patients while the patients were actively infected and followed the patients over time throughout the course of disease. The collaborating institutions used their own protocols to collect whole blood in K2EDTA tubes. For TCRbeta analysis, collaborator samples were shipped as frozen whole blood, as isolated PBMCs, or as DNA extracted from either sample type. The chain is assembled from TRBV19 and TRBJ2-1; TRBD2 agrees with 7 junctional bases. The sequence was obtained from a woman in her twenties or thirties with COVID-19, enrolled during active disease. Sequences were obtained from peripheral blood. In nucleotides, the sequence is TGTGCCAGTAGTATACTGCTAGCGGTAGGGAATGAGCAGTTCTTC. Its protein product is CASSILLAVGNEQFF.